The clone carrying this T cell receptor beta chain was counted once. Its antigen is unknown. This entry is derived from a study of cytomegalovirus exposure and HLA in healthy donors. Study-level points and caveats: Across donors, presence/absence analyses took sequencing depth to be roughly uniform. The Asian-associated ancestry cluster reportedly had fewer N-insertions than the approximately 670-donor mean in a later analysis.

The donors comprised healthy bone marrow donors. The PCR ran on 60 Vbeta and 13 Jbeta primers. Profiling relied on immunoSEQ multiplex PCR, and the TCRdb table lists in-frame clones only, not all of them. The repertoire holds some 64,000 clones, with roughly 90% as singletons. This sequence originates from a man under 40 in good health and CMV-seropositive. Sequencing was done on a sample of PBMCs.

CDR3 loop: CASSLAGGNTGELFF. The CDR3 DNA reads TGTGCCAGCAGCTTAGCGGGAGGTAACACCGGGGAGCTGTTTTTT. The V gene is TRBV7-3, the J gene TRBJ2-2, with 8 bases matching TRBD2. From germline, CDR1 is SGHTA and CDR2 FQGTGA. The CDR3 sequence is 15 residues long. The J segment lost 2 bases and the V segment lost 2 bases, leaving 1 base of the junction unmatched.